These 25 T cell receptor beta chains came from one sample sequenced in a study of regulatory T cells in long-lasting Graves disease. Time point reported: persistent/refractory GD, antithyroid drugs over 5 years with positive TRAb. The authors made the TCR library using RNA they extracted from PBMCs. Building of the TCR beta libraries involved iRepertoire HTBI primers and Arm-PCR of CDR3 regions. From the multiplex PCR reads, TCRdb called clonotypes with MiXCR, one entry per CDR3 protein. The sample has roughly 700,000 distinct CDR3 sequences, about 30% seen once. The sequenced sample was peripheral blood mononuclear cells (PBMCs), obtained when the disease was refractory, from a patient treated with antithyroid drugs. All receptors come from a female donor with Graves disease.

This clonotype was seen only a few times. This chain connects TRBV6-2 or TRBV6-3 to TRBJ2-7; D not resolved. Germline V CDR1 and CDR2: MNHEY, SVGEGT. With 6 bases removed from V and 3 bases from J, the gap between germline ends came to 21 bases. The CDR3 is 16 amino acids. The DNA for the CDR3 is TGTGCCAGCAGCCATCAGGCACTCGGGTCGAGCTACGAGCAGTACTTC. It translates to CASSHQALGSSYEQYF.

This clonotype was picked up many times. The CDR3 sequence is CASSKRTGVAGNQPQHF. CDR3 nucleotides: TGTGCCAGCAGCAAACGGACAGGGGTTGCGGGCAATCAGCCCCAGCATTTT. V and J are TRBV28 and TRBJ1-5; 9 bases map to TRBD1. Germline lookup yields CDR1 MDHEN and CDR2 SYDVKM. Losses at the gene ends were 6 bases for V and 2 bases for J; bases not matched to a gene: 11. The CDR3 is 17 residues long.

The DNA of the CDR3 is TGCAGCGTCCGAGCTCAGGGCGCTGATACGCAGTATTTT. Amino acids: CSVRAQGADTQYF. This chain links TRBV29-1 with TRBJ2-3; possibly TRBD1 for D (5 bases). V lost 6 bases and J lost 6, with 16 bases in between. From germline, CDR1 is SQVTM and CDR2 ANQGSEA. This CDR3 region has 13 residues.

Only a few counts were recorded for this clonotype. The V and J genes are TRBV4-1 and TRBJ2-3; TRBD2 matches 9 bases. There are 17 residues in the CDR3. Germline V gives CDR1 MGHRA, CDR2 YSYEKL. The ends lost 0 bases at V and 0 bases at J; junction bases unmatched: 4. CDR3 region: CASSQELSGGSTDTQYF. The CDR3 DNA reads as TGCGCCAGCAGCCAAGAACTTAGCGGGGGAAGCACAGATACGCAGTATTTT.

This clonotype was observed a handful of times. The chain employs TRBV6-9 and TRBJ2-4; 11 nucleotides agree with TRBD1. Germline V lookup: CDR1 MNHGY, CDR2 SVAAGI. This CDR3 contains 19 residues. V dropped 4 bases and J dropped 0; count of bases not matched to a gene: 11. As DNA, the CDR3 is TGTGCCAGCAGTTCCCCGGACAGGGGGCAACCGTTAGCCAAAAACATTCAGTACTTC. It yields the protein CASSSPDRGQPLAKNIQYF.

The V and J genes are TRBV9 and TRBJ2-5; 8 nucleotides match TRBD1. This CDR3 contains 14 residues. V gave up 3 bases and J gave up 7 bases; unmatched junction bases: 8. Germline lookup yields CDR1 SGDLS and CDR2 YYNGEE. The CDR3, as DNA: TGTGCCAGCAGCGCAGGACAGGGTATGGTGACCCAGTACTTC. This encodes CASSAGQGMVTQYF.

The CDR3 protein is CAWSEGLGTGELFF. DNA for the CDR3: TGTGCCTGGAGTGAGGGCTTAGGCACCGGGGAGCTGTTTTTT. The genes are TRBV30 and TRBJ2-2; D not certain. V was shortened by 1 base and J by 4 bases, with 10 bases between the two germline ends. CDR1 and CDR2 from the germline V gene are GTSNPN and SVGIG (reference sequence). The length of the CDR3 is 14 residues.

Of note for this clonotype: A much larger clonotype is one base distant, so this may be a read error. The V gene is TRBV6-2 or TRBV6-3, the J gene TRBJ2-5; 9 positions agree with TRBD1. The J call is uncertain, as TRBJ2-1 better fits the DNA end. The CDR3 sequence is 15 residues long. The V gene's germline CDR1 is MNHEY and CDR2 SVGEGT. As DNA, the CDR3 is TGTGCCAGCAGTGTCTGGGACAGGGCGTACAATGAGCAGTTCTTC. Residues: CASSVWDRAYNEQFF.

The V gene is TRBV11-2, the J gene TRBJ2-7, with D hard to call. Germline assignment: CDR1 SGHAT and CDR2 FQNNGV. With 5 bases removed from V and 9 bases from J, the gap between germline ends came to 11 bases. The CDR3 runs to 11 residues. The CDR3 coding sequence is TGTGCCAGCAGCCGAAGTTATGCGCAGTACTTC. It is translated as CASSRSYAQYF.

V and J are TRBV29-1 and TRBJ1-1; weak D call: TRBD1 (6 bases). This CDR3 region has 17 residues. CDR1 is SQVTM, CDR2 ANQGSEA, per germline. V gave up 1 base and J gave up 4 bases, with 22 bases separating them. This CDR3 reads CSVEVVRGRWGFTEAFF. The CDR3 nucleotides are TGCAGCGTTGAAGTCGTCAGGGGACGATGGGGGTTCACTGAAGCTTTCTTT.

This clonotype was seen repeatedly, ten times or more. The chain links TRBV11-2 to TRBJ1-1; D ambiguous. Germline V gene lookup returns CDR1 SGHAT and CDR2 FQNNGV. The germline V and J ends were trimmed by 1 base and 0 bases, with 9 bases remaining between them. CDR3 length: 15 amino acids. The CDR3 spells CASSLGNGMNTEAFF. Written as DNA, the CDR3 is TGTGCCAGCAGCTTAGGTAACGGCATGAACACTGAAGCTTTCTTT.

The gene calls are TRBV29-1 and TRBJ1-2; D remains ambiguous. CDR3 length: 14 residues. Germline-derived CDR1 and CDR2 are SQVTM and ANQGSEA. Trimming took 4 bases from V and 4 from J, leaving 16 bases between them. DNA for the CDR3: TGCAGCGTTGCTCACGTTGGGGAGTCCTATGGCTACACCTTC. The encoded protein is CSVAHVGESYGYTF.

This clonotype was seen many times. This chain uses TRBV12-3 or TRBV12-4 with TRBJ1-1; D is undetermined. V lost 6 bases and J lost 0, with 8 bases in between. The CDR3 contains 13 residues. The CDR3 nucleotides are TGTGCCAGCAGATTCAAGATGAACACTGAAGCTTTCTTT. Translating gives CASRFKMNTEAFF.

This chain connects TRBV7-3 to TRBJ2-3, with 9 bases lining up with TRBD2. The germline gives CDR1 SGHTA, CDR2 FQGTGA. J lost 2 bases, V lost 7 bases, and 7 bases had no gene match. The CDR3 totals 15 residues. The CDR3: CASTRLAVNTDTQYF. DNA for the CDR3: TGTGCCAGCACACGACTAGCGGTAAACACAGATACGCAGTATTTT.

The V gene is TRBV18, the J gene TRBJ1-1; D perhaps matches TRBD1 (6 bases). The CDR3 loop spans 17 amino acids. Trimming pared 2 bases from V and 0 bases from J, leaving 16 bases between. Germline assignment: CDR1 KGHSH and CDR2 LQKENI. The CDR3 loop reads CASSPAQLGGMNTEAFF. CDR3 nucleotide sequence: TGTGCCAGCTCACCAGCACAGCTAGGGGGAATGAACACTGAAGCTTTCTTT.

In this sample, this clonotype turned up a few times. V and J are TRBV20-1 and TRBJ1-6; D gene unclear. This CDR3 is 11 amino acids long. CDR1 and CDR2 (germline): DFQATT, SNEGSKA (reference sequence). The germline V and J ends were trimmed by 1 base and 10 bases, with 5 bases remaining between them. The CDR3 sequence is CSARVGSPLHF. CDR3 in DNA: TGCAGTGCTAGAGTAGGATCACCCCTCCACTTT.

This clonotype has more than one count but fewer than ten. The J gene is TRBJ1-1, the V gene TRBV10-2, with D perhaps TRBD1 (5 bases). The CDR3 loop spans 14 amino acids. The V gene's germline CDR1 is WSHSY and CDR2 SAAADI. V lost 4 bases and J lost 1, with 10 bases in between. The chain's CDR3 is CASSGATENTEAFF. The CDR3 nucleotides read TGCGCCAGCAGTGGGGCGACAGAGAACACTGAAGCTTTCTTT.

The CDR3 nucleotides are TGCAGTGCCCCGGGACTTAATAAAGAGACCCAGTACTTC. Its translation is CSAPGLNKETQYF. The chain joins TRBV20-1 to TRBJ2-5; perhaps TRBD2 as D (6 bases). Germline V CDR1 and CDR2: DFQATT, SNEGSKA (reference sequence). The CDR3 sequence is 13 residues long. V dropped 6 bases and J dropped 3 bases, with 14 bases sitting between them.

This rearrangement joins TRBV18 to TRBJ1-1; unclear D gene. The CDR3 is made up of 12 amino acids. With 1 base removed from V and 6 bases from J, the gap between germline ends came to 6 bases. CDR1 is KGHSH, CDR2 LQKENI, per germline. CDR3 coding DNA: TGTGCCAGCTCACCACGGGTATCTGAAGCTTTCTTT. It encodes CASSPRVSEAFF.

At least ten counts were recorded for this clonotype. This CDR3 fails to terminate in the conserved phenylalanine or tryptophan, so it likely reflects a read error. The DNA is omitted, as the CDR3 cannot be located on it reliably, and the CDR3 follows TCRdb's listing. This sequence joins TRBV2 and TRBJ1-2. CDR1 and CDR2 (germline): SNHLY, FYNNEI. The CDR3 adds up to 11 amino acids, both ends counted. Here the CDR3 reads CASRGPGWLHL.

This chain joins TRBV7-9 and TRBJ1-2, with 9 bases matching TRBD1. Germline CDR1 SEHNR, CDR2 FQNEAQ (reference sequence). With 4 bases clipped from V and 6 bases from J, the junction kept 6 bases outside the gene matches. The CDR3 covers 14 residues. The CDR3 DNA reads as TGTGCCAGCAGCTCTCCGGGACAGGGACATGGCTACACCTTC. Translating it yields CASSSPGQGHGYTF.

This clonotype occurred a few times. The chain carries TRBV29-1 and TRBJ2-7; 9 positions match TRBD2. This CDR3 comprises 13 residues. The junction had 4 bases not matched to a gene; V was cut back by 3 bases and J by 4 bases. Germline V CDR1 and CDR2: SQVTM, ANQGSEA. CDR3 bases: TGCAGCGTTGATCAAGCGGGAGGTTACGAGCAGTACTTC. Residues: CSVDQAGGYEQYF.

The chain combines TRBV28 with TRBJ1-1; D unresolved. CDR3 length: 14 residues. The germline gives CDR1 MDHEN, CDR2 SYDVKM. V lost 6 bases and J 5 bases, leaving 16 bases between the germline ends. CDR3 region: CASSQPGMRTEAFF. CDR3 nucleotides: TGTGCCAGCAGCCAACCGGGGATGAGGACTGAAGCTTTCTTT.

This chain connects TRBV5-1 to TRBJ1-2; D is undetermined. CDR3 length: 13 amino acids. The V end lost 1 base, the J end lost 6 bases, and 10 bases lay between the germline ends. Germline assignment: CDR1 SGHRS and CDR2 YFSETQ. The CDR3 here is CASSLNGLDGYTF. The CDR3, as DNA: TGCGCCAGCAGCTTGAATGGACTCGATGGCTACACCTTC.

The V and J genes are TRBV11-2 and TRBJ2-3; the D is unclear. Looked up from germline, CDR1 is SGHAT and CDR2 is FQNNGV. The CDR3 is made up of 16 amino acids. The V gene lost 2 bases and the J gene lost 3 bases, with 15 bases spanning the gap. CDR3 in amino acids: CASSLQGLFGTDTQYF. The CDR3 DNA reads as TGTGCCAGCAGCTTACAAGGATTATTTGGGACAGATACGCAGTATTTT.